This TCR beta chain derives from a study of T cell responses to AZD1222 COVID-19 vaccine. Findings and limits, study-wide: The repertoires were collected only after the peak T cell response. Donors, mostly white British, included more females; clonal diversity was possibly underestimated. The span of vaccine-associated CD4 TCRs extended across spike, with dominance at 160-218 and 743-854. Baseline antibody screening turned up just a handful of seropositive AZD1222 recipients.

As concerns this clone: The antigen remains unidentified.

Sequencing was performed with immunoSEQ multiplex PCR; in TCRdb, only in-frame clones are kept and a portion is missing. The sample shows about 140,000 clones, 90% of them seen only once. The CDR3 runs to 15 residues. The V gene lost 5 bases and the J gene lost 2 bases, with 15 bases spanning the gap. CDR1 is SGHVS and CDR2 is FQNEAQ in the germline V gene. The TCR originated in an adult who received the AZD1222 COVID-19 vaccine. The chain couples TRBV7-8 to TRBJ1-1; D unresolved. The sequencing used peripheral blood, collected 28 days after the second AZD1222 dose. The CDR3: CASSPTRGRNTEAFF. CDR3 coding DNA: TGTGCCAGCAGCCCGACGCGAGGACGTAACACTGAAGCTTTCTTT.